This T cell receptor (beta chain) was sequenced in a study of CD8+ T cells in alopecia areata. About the study: A 6-month off-drug phase came after tofacitinib, which had lasted 6 to 18 months. General observations from the study: Scalp specimens additionally yield sequences from normal skin's resident alphabeta T cells. Lesional tissue from the scalp (especially in alopecia totalis/universalis) showed higher clonality than normal scalp.

From alopecia areata patients, lesional scalp punch biopsies and peripheral blood were collected. Extraction of RNA preceded its reverse transcription into cDNA, which served as the sequencing template. Some clones are missing from TCRdb's copy, which holds only in-frame ones; the method was immunoSEQ multiplex PCR. The data contain hundreds of thousands of clones, roughly two thirds of them seen just once; the ten biggest clones take up approximately 1.2%. This CDR3 has 15 residues. The V gene's germline CDR1 is SGHTA and CDR2 FQGTGA. V lost 3 bases, J lost 3 bases, and 5 bases stayed unmatched. Note on this clone: Its target is not known.

The gene calls are TRBV7-3 and TRBJ2-3; 8 nucleotides agree with TRBD1. Source: CD4+ T cells sorted from blood, taken at week 0. The receptor comes from a human donor with alopecia areata. The CDR3 DNA is TGTGCCAGCAGCTTCGACAGGGGAAGGACAGATACGCAGTATTTT. It translates to CASSFDRGRTDTQYF.